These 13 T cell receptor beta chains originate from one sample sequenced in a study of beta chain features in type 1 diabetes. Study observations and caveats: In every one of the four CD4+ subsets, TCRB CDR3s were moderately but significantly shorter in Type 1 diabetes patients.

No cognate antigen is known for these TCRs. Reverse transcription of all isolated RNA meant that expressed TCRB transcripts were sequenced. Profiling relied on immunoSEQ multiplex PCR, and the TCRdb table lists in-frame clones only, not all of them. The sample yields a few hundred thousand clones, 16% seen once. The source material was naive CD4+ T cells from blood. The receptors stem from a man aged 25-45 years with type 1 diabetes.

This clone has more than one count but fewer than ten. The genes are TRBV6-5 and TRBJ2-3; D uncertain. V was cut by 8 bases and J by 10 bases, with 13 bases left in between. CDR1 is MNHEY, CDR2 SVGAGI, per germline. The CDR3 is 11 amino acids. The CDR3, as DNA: TGTGCCAGCTCTCTAGGTAGGGCGCAGTATTTT. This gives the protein CASSLGRAQYF.

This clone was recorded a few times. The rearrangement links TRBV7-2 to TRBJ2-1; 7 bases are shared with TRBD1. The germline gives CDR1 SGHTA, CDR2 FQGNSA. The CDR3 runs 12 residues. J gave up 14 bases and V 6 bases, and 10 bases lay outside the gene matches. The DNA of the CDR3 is TGTGCCAGCAGTCCCTCCAGGGGGAAGGAGTTCTTC. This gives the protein CASSPSRGKEFF.

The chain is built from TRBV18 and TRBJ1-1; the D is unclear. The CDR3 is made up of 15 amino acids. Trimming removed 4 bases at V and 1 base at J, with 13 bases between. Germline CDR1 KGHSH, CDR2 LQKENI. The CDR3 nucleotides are TGTGCCAGCTCACTCCGGGCGGACGCGAACACTGAAGCTTTCTTT. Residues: CASSLRADANTEAFF. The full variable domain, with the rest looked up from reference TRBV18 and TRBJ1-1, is NAGVMQNPRHLVRRRGQEARLRCSPMKGHSHVYWYRQLPEEGLKFMVYLQKENIIDESGMPKERFSAEFPKEGPSILRIQQVVRGDSAAYFCASSLRADANTEAFFGQGTRLTVV.

Written as DNA, the CDR3 is TGCAGCGCCTACCGGCAGGGGGCCGAGACCCAGTACTTC. Amino acid sequence: CSAYRQGAETQYF. V and J are TRBV29-1 and TRBJ2-5; 8 positions agree with TRBD1. The V gene end was trimmed by 7 bases and the J gene end by 5 bases; junction bases not matched to a gene: 9. The germline V gene has CDR1 SQVTM and CDR2 ANQGSEA. There are 13 residues in the CDR3.

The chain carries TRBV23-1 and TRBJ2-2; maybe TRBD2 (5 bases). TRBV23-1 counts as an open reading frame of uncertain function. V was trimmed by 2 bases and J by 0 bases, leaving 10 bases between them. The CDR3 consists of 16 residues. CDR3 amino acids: CASSQKGDANTGELFF. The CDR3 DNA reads TGCGCCAGCAGTCAAAAGGGAGACGCGAACACCGGGGAGCTGTTTTTT.

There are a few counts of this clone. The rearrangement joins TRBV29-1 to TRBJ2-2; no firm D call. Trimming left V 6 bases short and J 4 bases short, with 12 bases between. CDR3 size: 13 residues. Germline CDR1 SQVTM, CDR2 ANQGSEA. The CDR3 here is CSVKTDGTGELFF. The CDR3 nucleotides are TGCAGCGTAAAAACAGACGGCACCGGGGAGCTGTTTTTT.

CDR3 region: CASSQDRGANYGYTF. Here the CDR3 DNA reads TGCGCCAGCAGCCAAGATAGGGGAGCTAACTATGGCTACACCTTC. The chain recombines TRBV4-3 with TRBJ1-2; maybe TRBD1 (5 bases). V was pared by 0 bases and J by 0 bases, with 8 bases between. This CDR3 spans 15 amino acids. Germline CDR1 is LGHNA and CDR2 is YSLEER.

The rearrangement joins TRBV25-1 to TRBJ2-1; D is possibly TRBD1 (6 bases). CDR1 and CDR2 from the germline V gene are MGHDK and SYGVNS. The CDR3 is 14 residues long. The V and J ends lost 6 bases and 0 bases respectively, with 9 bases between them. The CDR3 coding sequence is TGTGCCAGCAGCGACAGGAGCTCCTACAATGAGCAGTTCTTC. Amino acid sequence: CASSDRSSYNEQFF.

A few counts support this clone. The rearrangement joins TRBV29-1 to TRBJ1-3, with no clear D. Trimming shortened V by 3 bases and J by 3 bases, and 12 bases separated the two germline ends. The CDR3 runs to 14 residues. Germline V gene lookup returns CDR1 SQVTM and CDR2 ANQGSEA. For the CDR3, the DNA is TGCAGCGTTGATCGGACTCGAAATGGAAACACCATATATTTT. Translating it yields CSVDRTRNGNTIYF.

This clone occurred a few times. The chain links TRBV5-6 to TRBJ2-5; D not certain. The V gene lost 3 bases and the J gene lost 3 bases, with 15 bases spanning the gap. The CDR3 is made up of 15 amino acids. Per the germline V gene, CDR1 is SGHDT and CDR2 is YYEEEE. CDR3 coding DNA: TGTGCCAGCAGCTCAGCTTTTGAAAGGGAAGAGACCCAGTACTTC. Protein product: CASSSAFEREETQYF.

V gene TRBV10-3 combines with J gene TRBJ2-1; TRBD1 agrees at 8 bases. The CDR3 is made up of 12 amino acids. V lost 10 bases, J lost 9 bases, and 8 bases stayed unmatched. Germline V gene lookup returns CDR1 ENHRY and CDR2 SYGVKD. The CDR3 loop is CATWTGLGEQFF. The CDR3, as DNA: TGTGCCACCTGGACAGGGTTAGGTGAGCAGTTCTTC.

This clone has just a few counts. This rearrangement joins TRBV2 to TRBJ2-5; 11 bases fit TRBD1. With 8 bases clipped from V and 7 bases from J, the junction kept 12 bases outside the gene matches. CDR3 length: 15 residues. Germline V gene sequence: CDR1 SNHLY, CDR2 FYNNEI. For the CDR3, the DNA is TGTGCCAGCGGACAGGGGGCGGTCGGGGACAGGACCCAGTACTTC. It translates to CASGQGAVGDRTQYF.

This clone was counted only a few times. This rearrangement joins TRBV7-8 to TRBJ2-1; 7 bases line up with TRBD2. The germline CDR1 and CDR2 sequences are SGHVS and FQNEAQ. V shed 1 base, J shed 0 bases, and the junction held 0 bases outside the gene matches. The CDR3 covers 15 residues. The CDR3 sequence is CASSLGDYSYNEQFF. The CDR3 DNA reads TGTGCCAGCAGCTTAGGGGACTACTCCTACAATGAGCAGTTCTTC.